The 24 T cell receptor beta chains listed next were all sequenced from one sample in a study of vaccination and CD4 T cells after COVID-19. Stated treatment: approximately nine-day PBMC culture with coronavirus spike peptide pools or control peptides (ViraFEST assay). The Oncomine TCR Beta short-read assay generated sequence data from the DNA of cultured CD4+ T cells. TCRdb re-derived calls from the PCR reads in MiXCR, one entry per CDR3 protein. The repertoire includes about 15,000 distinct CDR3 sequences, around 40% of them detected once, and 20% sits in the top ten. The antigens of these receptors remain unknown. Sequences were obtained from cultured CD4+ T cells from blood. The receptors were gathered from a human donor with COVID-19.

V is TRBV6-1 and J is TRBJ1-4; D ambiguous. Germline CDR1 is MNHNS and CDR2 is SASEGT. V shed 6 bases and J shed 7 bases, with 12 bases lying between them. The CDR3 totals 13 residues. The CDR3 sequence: CASRTGITEKLFF. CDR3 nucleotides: TGTGCCAGCAGAACCGGGATCACTGAAAAACTGTTTTTT.

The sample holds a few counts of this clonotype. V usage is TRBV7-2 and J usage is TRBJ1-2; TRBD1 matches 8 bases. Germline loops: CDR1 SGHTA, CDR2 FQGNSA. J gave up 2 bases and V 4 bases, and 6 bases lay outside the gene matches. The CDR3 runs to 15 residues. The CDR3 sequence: CASSSPWTGNYGYTF. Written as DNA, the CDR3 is TGTGCCAGCAGCTCCCCGTGGACAGGGAACTATGGCTACACCTTC. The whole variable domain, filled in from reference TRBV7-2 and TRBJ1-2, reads GAGVSQSPSNKVTEKGKDVELRCDPISGHTALYWYRQSLGQGLEFLIYFQGNSAPDKSGLPSDRFSAERTGGSVSTLTIQRTQQEDSAVYLCASSSPWTGNYGYTFGSGTRLTVV.

CDR3 coding DNA: TGCAGTGCGGCTAGGGACGGGGGCTATGGCTACACCTTC. Its protein product is CSAARDGGYGYTF. V and J are TRBV20-1 and TRBJ1-2; a weak D match, TRBD1 (5 bases). Germline V lookup: CDR1 DFQATT, CDR2 SNEGSKA (reference sequence). V dropped 6 bases and J dropped 4 bases, with 15 bases sitting between them. The length of the CDR3 is 13 residues.

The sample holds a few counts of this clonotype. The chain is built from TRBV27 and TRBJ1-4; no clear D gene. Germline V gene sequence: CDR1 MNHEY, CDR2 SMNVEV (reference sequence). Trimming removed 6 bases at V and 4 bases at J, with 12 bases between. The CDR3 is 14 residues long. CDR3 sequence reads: CASSPSWVNEKLFF. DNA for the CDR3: TGTGCCAGCAGCCCGAGTTGGGTTAATGAAAAACTGTTTTTT.

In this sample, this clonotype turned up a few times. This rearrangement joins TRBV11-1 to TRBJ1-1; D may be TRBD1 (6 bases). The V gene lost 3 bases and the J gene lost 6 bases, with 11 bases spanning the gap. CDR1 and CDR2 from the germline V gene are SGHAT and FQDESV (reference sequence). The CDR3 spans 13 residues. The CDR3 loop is CASSLAGAAEAFF. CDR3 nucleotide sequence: TGTGCCAGCAGCTTGGCGGGGGCTGCTGAAGCTTTCTTT.

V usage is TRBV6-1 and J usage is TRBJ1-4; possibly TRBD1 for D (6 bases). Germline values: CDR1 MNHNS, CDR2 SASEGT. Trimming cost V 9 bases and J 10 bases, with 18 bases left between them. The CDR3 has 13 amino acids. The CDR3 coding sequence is TGTGCCAGTAGGAAGACAGGCGGAGGAAAACTGTTTTTT. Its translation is CASRKTGGGKLFF.

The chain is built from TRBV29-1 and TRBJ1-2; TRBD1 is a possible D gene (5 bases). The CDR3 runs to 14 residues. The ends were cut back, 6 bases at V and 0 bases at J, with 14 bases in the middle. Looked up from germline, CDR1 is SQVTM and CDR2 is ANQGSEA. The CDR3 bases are TGCAGCGTACAGCCAAGGGGCTCTAACTATGGCTACACCTTC. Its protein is CSVQPRGSNYGYTF. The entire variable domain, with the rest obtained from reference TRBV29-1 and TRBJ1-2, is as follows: SAVISQKPSRDICQRGTSLTIQCQVDSQVTMMFWYRQQPGQSLTLIATANQGSEATYESGFVIDKFPISRPNLTFSTLTVSNMSPEDSSIYLCSVQPRGSNYGYTFGSGTRLTVV.

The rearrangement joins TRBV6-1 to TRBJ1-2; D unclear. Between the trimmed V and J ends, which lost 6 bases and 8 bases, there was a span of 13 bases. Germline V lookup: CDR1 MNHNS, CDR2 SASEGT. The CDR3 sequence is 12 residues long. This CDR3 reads CASSESLGGYTF. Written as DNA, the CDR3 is TGTGCCAGCAGCGAAAGCCTCGGAGGCTACACCTTC.

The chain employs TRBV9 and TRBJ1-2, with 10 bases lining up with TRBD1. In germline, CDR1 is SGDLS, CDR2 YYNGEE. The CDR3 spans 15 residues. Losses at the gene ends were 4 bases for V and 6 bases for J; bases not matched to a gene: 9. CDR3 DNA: TGTGCCAGCAGCATCCGGGACAGGGGTATAGATGGCTACACCTTC. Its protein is CASSIRDRGIDGYTF.

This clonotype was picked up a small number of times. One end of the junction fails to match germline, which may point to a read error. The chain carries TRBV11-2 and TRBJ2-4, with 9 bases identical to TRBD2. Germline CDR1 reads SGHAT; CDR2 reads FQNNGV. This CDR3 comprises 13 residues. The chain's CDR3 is CASRGLAQNIQYF. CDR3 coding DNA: TGTGCCAGCCGGGGACTAGCCCAAAACATTCAGTACTTC.

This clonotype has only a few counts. CDR3 nucleotide sequence: TGTGCCAGCCGGACAGGGGGAGTTGAGACCCAGTACTTC. Encoded protein: CASRTGGVETQYF. The genes are TRBV10-3 and TRBJ2-5; 10 bases are a match to TRBD1. Germline-derived CDR1 and CDR2 are ENHRY and SYGVKD. The junction had 7 bases not matched to a gene; V was cut back by 10 bases and J by 5 bases. The CDR3 has 13 residues.

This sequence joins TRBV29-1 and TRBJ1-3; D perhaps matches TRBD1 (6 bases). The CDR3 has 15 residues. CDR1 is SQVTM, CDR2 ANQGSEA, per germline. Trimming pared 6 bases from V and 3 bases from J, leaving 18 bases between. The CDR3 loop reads CSVGRDRTDGNTIYF. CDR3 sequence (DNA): TGCAGCGTCGGCCGAGACAGGACGGATGGAAACACCATATATTTT.

Written as DNA, the CDR3 is TGTGCCAGCCGCCGATTTAGCACGGGACAGGGTGGCACCGGGGAGCTGTTTTTT. Its translation: CASRRFSTGQGGTGELFF. The chain has TRBV7-6 and TRBJ2-2; TRBD1 aligns across 9 bases. From germline, CDR1 is SGHVS and CDR2 FNYEAQ. CDR3 length: 18 residues. With 8 bases clipped from V and 4 bases from J, the junction kept 17 bases outside the gene matches.

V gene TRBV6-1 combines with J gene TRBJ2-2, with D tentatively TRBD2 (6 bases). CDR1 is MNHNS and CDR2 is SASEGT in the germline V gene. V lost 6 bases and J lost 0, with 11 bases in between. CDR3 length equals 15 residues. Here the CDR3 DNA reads TGTGCCAGCAGATTAGCGGTCGCGAACACCGGGGAGCTGTTTTTT. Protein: CASRLAVANTGELFF.

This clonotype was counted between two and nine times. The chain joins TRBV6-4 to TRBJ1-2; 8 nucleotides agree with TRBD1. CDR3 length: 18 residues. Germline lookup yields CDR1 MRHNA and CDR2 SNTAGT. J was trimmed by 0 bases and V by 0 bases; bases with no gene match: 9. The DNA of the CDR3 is TGTGCCAGCAGTGACTCGGGGGGACAGGAGGCCCCTAACTATGGCTACACCTTC. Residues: CASSDSGGQEAPNYGYTF.

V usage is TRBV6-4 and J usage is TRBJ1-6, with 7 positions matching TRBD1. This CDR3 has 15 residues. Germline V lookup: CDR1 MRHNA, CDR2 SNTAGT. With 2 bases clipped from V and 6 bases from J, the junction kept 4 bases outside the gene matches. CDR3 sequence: CASSDEAGGNSPLHF. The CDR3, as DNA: TGTGCCAGCAGTGACGAGGCAGGGGGTAATTCACCCCTCCACTTT.

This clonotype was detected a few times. CDR3 coding DNA: TGTGCCAGCAGTGACCCGGACAGGAGCTCCTATAATTCACCCCTCCACTTT. Translated, it gives CASSDPDRSSYNSPLHF. V gene TRBV25-1 combines with J gene TRBJ1-6; 7 bases map to TRBD1. The CDR3 spans 17 residues. Germline trimming cut 3 bases from V and 0 bases from J; bases unmatched to any gene: 5. Germline V gene sequence: CDR1 MGHDK, CDR2 SYGVNS.

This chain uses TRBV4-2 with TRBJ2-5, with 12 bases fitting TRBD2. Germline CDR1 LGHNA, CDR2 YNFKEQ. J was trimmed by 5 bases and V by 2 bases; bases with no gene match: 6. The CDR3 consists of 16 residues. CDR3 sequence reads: CASSQLAGGPEETQYF. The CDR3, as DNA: TGTGCCAGCAGCCAACTAGCGGGGGGGCCCGAGGAGACCCAGTACTTC.

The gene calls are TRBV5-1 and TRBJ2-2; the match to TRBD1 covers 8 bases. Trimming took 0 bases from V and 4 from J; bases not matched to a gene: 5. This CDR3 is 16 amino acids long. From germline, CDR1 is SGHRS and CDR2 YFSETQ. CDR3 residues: CASSLGVDRVTGELFF. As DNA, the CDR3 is TGCGCCAGCAGCTTGGGAGTGGACAGGGTCACCGGGGAGCTGTTTTTT.

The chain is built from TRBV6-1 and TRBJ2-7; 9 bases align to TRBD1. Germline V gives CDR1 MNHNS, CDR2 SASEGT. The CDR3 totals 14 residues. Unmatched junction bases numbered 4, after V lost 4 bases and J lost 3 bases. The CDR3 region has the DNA TGTGCCAGCAGTGCCTCGGGACAGGGCTACGAGCAGTACTTC. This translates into CASSASGQGYEQYF.

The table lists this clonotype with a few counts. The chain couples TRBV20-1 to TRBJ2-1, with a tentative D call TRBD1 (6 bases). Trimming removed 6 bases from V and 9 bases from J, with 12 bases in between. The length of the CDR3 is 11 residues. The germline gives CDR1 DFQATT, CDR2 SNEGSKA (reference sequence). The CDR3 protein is CSATQGIEQFF. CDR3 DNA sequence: TGCAGTGCGACACAGGGTATTGAGCAGTTCTTC.

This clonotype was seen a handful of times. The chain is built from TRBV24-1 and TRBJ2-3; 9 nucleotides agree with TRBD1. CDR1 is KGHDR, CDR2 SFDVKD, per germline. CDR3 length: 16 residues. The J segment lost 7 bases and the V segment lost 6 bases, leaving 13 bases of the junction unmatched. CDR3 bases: TGTGCCACCAGTCCTCGAGTGGGACAGGGTGTAAATACGCAGTATTTT. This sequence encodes CATSPRVGQGVNTQYF.

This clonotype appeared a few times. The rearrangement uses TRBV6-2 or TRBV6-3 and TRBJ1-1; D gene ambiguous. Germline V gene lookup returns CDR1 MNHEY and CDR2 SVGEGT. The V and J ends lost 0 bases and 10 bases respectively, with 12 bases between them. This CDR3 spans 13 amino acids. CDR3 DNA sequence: TGTGCCAGCAGTTACTCATGGTCTTTCGGAGCTTTCTTT. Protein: CASSYSWSFGAFF.

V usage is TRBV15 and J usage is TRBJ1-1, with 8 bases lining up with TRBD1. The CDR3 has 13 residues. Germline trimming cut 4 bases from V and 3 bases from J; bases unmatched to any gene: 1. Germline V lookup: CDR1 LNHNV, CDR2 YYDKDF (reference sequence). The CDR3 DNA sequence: TGTGCCACCAGCACGGACAGGGACACTGAAGCTTTCTTT. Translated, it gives CATSTDRDTEAFF.